This is a list of T cell receptor beta chains from one sample in a study of CDR3 diversity in severe acne. MiXCR, run by TCRdb on the PCR reads, gives a single entry per CDR3 protein. Counted here are more than 85,000 distinct CDR3 sequences, 48% occurring once; the ten biggest clones make up over 9.5%. Sequenced input: blood. These receptors were taken from a male donor in good health, serving as a control. The conserved cysteine and the conserved F or W are not part of the CDR3 here. A D gene is named only where the DNA matches it firmly.

d_call: -
v_call: TRBV12-3/TRBV12-4
cdr3_length: 12
j_call: TRBJ1-1
cdr3_aa: ASSLIGGDTEAF

d_call: -
v_call: TRBV9
cdr3_length: 12
j_call: TRBJ1-5
cdr3_aa: ASSVGGNNQPQH

d_call: -
v_call: TRBV2
cdr3_length: 21
j_call: TRBJ1-3
cdr3_aa: ASSDHTGWGNQPQHFGDGTEY

d_call: -
v_call: TRBV20-1
cdr3_length: 10
j_call: TRBJ1-2
cdr3_aa: SARETRVGYT

d_call: TRBD1
v_call: TRBV7-9
cdr3_length: 15
j_call: TRBJ2-1
cdr3_aa: ASSLASGQGTYDEQF

d_call: TRBD1
v_call: TRBV20-1
cdr3_length: 13
j_call: TRBJ1-5
cdr3_aa: SAHRVGQGGRPQH

d_call: -
v_call: TRBV20-1
cdr3_length: 12
j_call: TRBJ2-5
cdr3_aa: SAARQRGGETQY

d_call: TRBD2
v_call: TRBV7-8
cdr3_length: 14
j_call: TRBJ2-5
cdr3_aa: ASSLVPSGARGAQY

d_call: -
v_call: TRBV6-5
cdr3_length: 11
j_call: TRBJ2-7
cdr3_aa: ASSYSKGHEQY

d_call: TRBD2
v_call: TRBV24-1
cdr3_length: 15
j_call: TRBJ2-6
cdr3_aa: ATSDGGASAGANVLT

d_call: -
v_call: TRBV29-1
cdr3_length: 12
j_call: TRBJ1-1
cdr3_aa: SVEVAIRNTEAF

d_call: TRBD1
v_call: TRBV20-1
cdr3_length: 16
j_call: TRBJ2-7
cdr3_aa: SARDGTVKFPRGSGQY

d_call: -
v_call: TRBV7-2
cdr3_length: 13
j_call: TRBJ1-3
cdr3_aa: ASSLPGSSGNTIY

d_call: TRBD2
v_call: TRBV9
cdr3_length: 12
j_call: TRBJ2-7
cdr3_aa: ASSVASGSSEQY

d_call: -
v_call: TRBV7-2
cdr3_length: 12
j_call: TRBJ2-7
cdr3_aa: ASSLGPRDYEQY

d_call: -
v_call: TRBV2
cdr3_length: 15
j_call: TRBJ1-1
cdr3_aa: ASSEMGPGQENTEAF

d_call: -
v_call: TRBV11-2
cdr3_length: 12
j_call: TRBJ2-7
cdr3_aa: ASSLDWELAEQY

d_call: -
v_call: TRBV6-5
cdr3_length: 11
j_call: TRBJ2-3
cdr3_aa: ASSWGGTDTQY

d_call: -
v_call: TRBV11-2
cdr3_length: 13
j_call: TRBJ2-2
cdr3_aa: ASSPASSNTGELF

d_call: -
v_call: TRBV7-6
cdr3_length: 16
j_call: TRBJ1-1
cdr3_aa: ASSQTVGGGALYTEAF

d_call: TRBD2
v_call: TRBV29-1
cdr3_length: 10
j_call: -
cdr3_aa: SVIAGGSEQF

d_call: TRBD2
v_call: TRBV7-2
cdr3_length: 14
j_call: TRBJ2-1
cdr3_aa: ASSLAGLAGYNEQF

d_call: -
v_call: TRBV6-5
cdr3_length: 17
j_call: TRBJ2-4
cdr3_aa: ASSYSSGYGSGAKNIQY

d_call: -
v_call: TRBV20-1
cdr3_length: 9
j_call: TRBJ1-2
cdr3_aa: SAMTSYGYT

d_call: -
v_call: TRBV7-8
cdr3_length: 13
j_call: TRBJ2-7
cdr3_aa: ASSFKRISSSEQY

d_call: TRBD1
v_call: TRBV6-6
cdr3_length: 14
j_call: TRBJ1-5
cdr3_aa: ASSYSAGGVYQPQH

d_call: TRBD2
v_call: TRBV20-1
cdr3_length: 12
j_call: TRBJ2-7
cdr3_aa: SANGLAGDYEQY

d_call: -
v_call: TRBV7-8
cdr3_length: 13
j_call: TRBJ1-1
cdr3_aa: ASSLSAGVNTEAF

d_call: -
v_call: TRBV2
cdr3_length: 13
j_call: TRBJ2-7
cdr3_aa: ASSEKASSLYEQY

d_call: -
v_call: TRBV9
cdr3_length: 12
j_call: TRBJ2-2
cdr3_aa: ASNEPSFPGELF

d_call: TRBD2
v_call: TRBV5-1
cdr3_length: 14
j_call: TRBJ2-7
cdr3_aa: ASSWTSEERQDEQY

d_call: TRBD1
v_call: TRBV9
cdr3_length: 11
j_call: TRBJ1-1
cdr3_aa: ASSPTTTGVAF

d_call: -
v_call: TRBV11-1
cdr3_length: 14
j_call: TRBJ2-2
cdr3_aa: ASSPPAGADTGELF

d_call: -
v_call: TRBV6-5
cdr3_length: 13
j_call: TRBJ2-2
cdr3_aa: ASSDSQAGSGELF

d_call: -
v_call: TRBV25-1
cdr3_length: 12
j_call: TRBJ1-5
cdr3_aa: ASSLEWSNQPQH

d_call: -
v_call: TRBV19
cdr3_length: 10
j_call: TRBJ1-3
cdr3_aa: ASSRSGNTIY

d_call: -
v_call: TRBV7-6
cdr3_length: 10
j_call: TRBJ1-1
cdr3_aa: ASKGDVGAAL

d_call: -
v_call: TRBV9
cdr3_length: 14
j_call: TRBJ2-2
cdr3_aa: ASSESGTSNTGELF

d_call: TRBD1
v_call: TRBV19
cdr3_length: 13
j_call: TRBJ1-5
cdr3_aa: ATIPTGYEIQPQH

d_call: TRBD2
v_call: TRBV10-3
cdr3_length: 13
j_call: TRBJ2-1
cdr3_aa: AISGTSGKLDEQF

d_call: -
v_call: TRBV20-1
cdr3_length: 20
j_call: TRBJ1-2
cdr3_aa: GVRGGQPQHFGDGTGWSGYT

d_call: -
v_call: TRBV4-1
cdr3_length: 12
j_call: TRBJ1-2
cdr3_aa: ASSQAPVVYGYT

d_call: -
v_call: TRBV13
cdr3_length: 19
j_call: TRBJ2-7
cdr3_aa: ASSLEKGQRWDSLLGTEQY

d_call: -
v_call: TRBV2
cdr3_length: 13
j_call: TRBJ2-2
cdr3_aa: ASRMGSGNTGELF

d_call: -
v_call: TRBV20-1
cdr3_length: 12
j_call: TRBJ2-4
cdr3_aa: SAYGPRAKNIQY

d_call: -
v_call: TRBV2
cdr3_length: 14
j_call: TRBJ2-3
cdr3_aa: ASSRTTGGGTDTQY

d_call: TRBD1
v_call: TRBV20-1
cdr3_length: 11
j_call: TRBJ1-1
cdr3_aa: SATGTGNTEAF

d_call: -
v_call: TRBV5-6
cdr3_length: 12
j_call: TRBJ2-5
cdr3_aa: ASSFGRGGETQY

d_call: -
v_call: TRBV19
cdr3_length: 10
j_call: TRBJ2-2
cdr3_aa: ASSQGLGELF

d_call: TRBD1
v_call: TRBV6-6
cdr3_length: 13
j_call: TRBJ1-2
cdr3_aa: ASIGQGTGDYGYT

d_call: -
v_call: TRBV25-1
cdr3_length: 14
j_call: -
cdr3_aa: ASSEARGIGNQPQY

d_call: -
v_call: TRBV2
cdr3_length: 13
j_call: TRBJ1-6
cdr3_aa: ASSWGGLDNSPLH

d_call: -
v_call: TRBV29-1
cdr3_length: 11
j_call: TRBJ1-4
cdr3_aa: SVVGGANEKLF

d_call: -
v_call: TRBV7-7
cdr3_length: 8
j_call: TRBJ2-5
cdr3_aa: ATGRETQY

d_call: TRBD2
v_call: TRBV20-1
cdr3_length: 12
j_call: TRBJ2-7
cdr3_aa: SARDRGRAYEQY